A selection of T cell receptor beta chains follows, all from one sample in a study of Graves' ophthalmopathy and Graves' hyperthyroidism. From the multiplex PCR reads, TCRdb called clonotypes with MiXCR, one entry per CDR3 protein. There are approximately 500,000 distinct CDR3 sequences in the sample; around 14% occur only once, and over 7.5% lies in the top ten. What was sequenced was blood. The origin of the receptors is a woman in her twenties or thirties with Graves' ophthalmopathy. Both conserved end residues are trimmed from each CDR3. The D gene is left open where the match is weak.

TRBV6-2/TRBV6-3	NA	ASSMSYEQY
TRBV10-3	NA	AISESSVGRRSGTEAF
TRBV4-1	NA	ASRGLEDEQY
TRBV10-3	TRBD1	AISGEDREPQH
TRBV18	NA	ASSLSLDQPQH
TRBV20-1	TRBD1	SADRETNTEAF
TRBV28	NA	ASRTPGRSNQPQH
TRBV28	TRBD1	ASSLFYDLTGSTYEQY
TRBV6-1	NA	ASDRSNSNQPQH
TRBV20-1	TRBD2	SARDLGGGTEAYEQY
TRBV7-8	NA	ASSLFTGVQETQY
TRBV6-1	NA	ASSLTGHLNTGELF
TRBV5-1	NA	ASSRAARGRGNTIY
TRBV12-5	NA	ASGTTPGRPIANYGYT
TRBV6-1	NA	ASSELPYNSPLH
TRBV12-3/TRBV12-4	NA	ASSFGSVGWRAF
TRBV2	TRBD2	ASSGTSGTGGELF
TRBV2	NA	ATVVAGEYEQY
TRBV6-5	TRBD1	ASSSGQWTEAF
TRBV6-5	NA	ASSYDPRTDAYEQY
TRBV28	TRBD1	ATRQGHQPQH
TRBV11-2	TRBD1	ASSRGTGSLYEQY
TRBV11-2	TRBD1	ASSPDRVDQPQH
TRBV6-5	NA	ASSYSGGTQY
TRBV11-2	TRBD1	ASSLGQGAPEAF
TRBV28	NA	ASSVQATSPKRD
TRBV7-8	NA	ASSFQETKY
TRBV11-2	NA	ASSLAWGSNEQY
TRBV12-3/TRBV12-4	NA	ASSQGNAELF